The 4 T cell receptor beta chains given below trace back to one sample, sequenced in a study of cytomegalovirus exposure and HLA in healthy donors. This PCR relied on a set of 60 Vbeta primers and 13 Jbeta primers. This table comes from immunoSEQ multiplex PCR, and its TCRdb copy is limited to in-frame clones, with some not included. Among 150,000 to 200,000 clones, about 80% were seen once, and the ten largest hold around 3.5%. Sequencing was performed on PBMCs. Receptors were obtained from a man between 35 and 55 years old in good health and CMV-seropositive.

This rearrangement joins TRBV7-9 to TRBJ1-1; D remains ambiguous. V was clipped by 4 bases and J by 1 base, with 7 bases between them. CDR3 size: 13 residues. CDR1 is SEHNR and CDR2 is FQNEAQ in the germline V gene (reference sequence). CDR3 coding DNA: TGTGCCAGCAGCTCAGAGGAGAACACTGAAGCTTTCTTT. It is translated as CASSSEENTEAFF.

The chain carries TRBV18 and TRBJ2-5; 9 nucleotides match TRBD2. Germline V CDR1 and CDR2: KGHSH, LQKENI. Trimming removed 5 bases from V and 4 bases from J; junction bases left unmatched: 2. This CDR3 is 13 amino acids long. The CDR3 DNA is TGTGCCAGCTCATCAGCGGGGGGAGAGACCCAGTACTTC. This sequence encodes CASSSAGGETQYF.

The chain combines TRBV13 with TRBJ1-2; the match to TRBD1 covers 7 bases. Germline V lookup: CDR1 PRHDT, CDR2 FYEKMQ (reference sequence). V lost 1 base, J lost 8 bases, and 7 bases stayed unmatched. This CDR3 comprises 14 residues. The CDR3: CASSLARTGGGYTF. CDR3 DNA sequence: TGTGCCAGCAGCTTAGCCCGGACAGGCGGGGGCTACACCTTC.

This clone was observed a few times. The chain carries TRBV7-8 and TRBJ1-3; D gene ambiguous. This CDR3 spans 13 amino acids. The germline V and J ends were trimmed by 4 bases and 3 bases, with 7 bases remaining between them. Germline-derived CDR1 and CDR2 are SGHVS and FQNEAQ. The CDR3: CASSSPLGNTIYF. CDR3 DNA: TGTGCCAGCAGCTCCCCCCTTGGAAACACCATATATTTT.